The sequence of this T cell receptor (beta chain) was determined in a study of blood T cell repertoires in COVID-19. Study-wide background: The United States, Italy and Spain were the sources of the acute and convalescent COVID-19 samples.

Trimming pared 1 base from V and 6 bases from J, leaving 11 bases between. Germline assignment: CDR1 PRHDT and CDR2 FYEKMQ (reference sequence). The CDR3 is 14 residues long. As originally analysed: Amplifying reference gene primers gave estimates of nucleated cell counts. Libraries were prepared by immunoSEQ multiplex PCR; TCRdb keeps only in-frame clonotypes and omits some of them. V, J and clone size are taken as reported in that table, and D and trimming were inferred from the DNA itself. Of fewer than 600,000 clones in the sample, over 75% were seen once. Participant-given clinical history determined each cohort assignment.

Sequencing input: PBMCs or T cells enriched from blood (not recorded which). This chain connects TRBV13 to TRBJ2-3; D unclear. This TCR derives from a woman aged 40 to 49 who had recovered from COVID-19. In nucleotides, the CDR3 is TGTGCCAGCAGCTTAGAACAGAACTGGGATACGCAGTATTTT. It yields the protein CASSLEQNWDTQYF.